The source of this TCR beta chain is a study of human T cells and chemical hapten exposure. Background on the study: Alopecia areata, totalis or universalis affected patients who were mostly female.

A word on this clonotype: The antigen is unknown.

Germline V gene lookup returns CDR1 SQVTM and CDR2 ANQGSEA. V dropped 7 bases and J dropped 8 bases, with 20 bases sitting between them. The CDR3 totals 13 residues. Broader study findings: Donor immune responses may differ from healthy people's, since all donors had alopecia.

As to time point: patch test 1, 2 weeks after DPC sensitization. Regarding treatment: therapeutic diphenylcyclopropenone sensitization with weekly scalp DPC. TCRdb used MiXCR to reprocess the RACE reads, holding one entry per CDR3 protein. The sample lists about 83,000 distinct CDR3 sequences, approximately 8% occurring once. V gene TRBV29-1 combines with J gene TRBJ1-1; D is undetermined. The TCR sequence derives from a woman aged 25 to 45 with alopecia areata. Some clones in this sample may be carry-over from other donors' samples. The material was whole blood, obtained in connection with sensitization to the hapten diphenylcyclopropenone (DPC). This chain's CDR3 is CSGRSWRTYEAFF. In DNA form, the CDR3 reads TGCAGCGGCAGGTCATGGAGAACGTACGAAGCTTTCTTT.